This T cell receptor beta chain comes out of a study of low-dose radiotherapy and immunotherapy resistance in tumors. About the study: It was every two weeks, one day before radiation and immunotherapy, that intravenous cyclophosphamide 200 mg/m2 was given.

The CDR3 has 12 amino acids. CDR1 is DFQATT and CDR2 is SNEGSKA in the germline V gene (reference sequence). Deletions cut 6 bases from V and 7 bases from J, with 12 bases between. The time point is: after trial treatment. Treatment meaning: LDRT plus nivolumab, ipilimumab, low-dose cyclophosphamide and aspirin (RACIN trial). Donors were treated with nivolumab, ipilimumab, aspirin, and low-dose cyclophosphamide and radiotherapy. PCR amplification of the TCRs was performed with Phusion for approximately 20 PCR cycles, and it relied on a constant-region primer together with a V-primer adapter. TCRdb independently ran MiXCR on the reads; one entry per CDR3 protein. In the table there are over 50,000 distinct CDR3 sequences, roughly a third of which are singletons.

This specimen was PBMCs, taken after low-dose radiotherapy plus immunotherapy. This sequence originates from a male donor with rectosigmoid adenocarcinoma. J is TRBJ1-4 and V is TRBV20-1; D is ambiguous. The DNA of the CDR3 is TGCAGTGCCTATAGGGCGGGTGAAAAACTGTTTTTT. Encoded protein: CSAYRAGEKLFF.